The source of this TCR beta chain is a study of response to subunit inactivated influenza vaccine. In TCRdb, the RT-PCR reads were re-called with MiXCR into one record per CDR3 protein. The sample carries about 700,000 distinct CDR3 sequences, approximately 13% recorded once. V was shortened by 1 base and J by 1 base, with 5 bases between the two germline ends. Germline loops: CDR1 MGHRA, CDR2 YSYEKL. The CDR3 runs 14 residues. This sequence joins TRBV4-1 and TRBJ1-3; D remains ambiguous. The receptor's source is a man between 50 and 59 years old who received an inactivated influenza vaccine. Sequencing was performed on PBMCs from blood, taken about 14 days before vaccination. CDR3 in amino acids: CASSQVASGNTIYF. The CDR3, as DNA: TGCGCCAGCAGCCAAGTGGCTTCTGGAAACACCATATATTTT.